The entry below describes one T cell receptor (beta chain). The clone's antigen remains unknown. No much larger clone exists at a distance of one base, and base qualities are not known. Synthetic TCR analog templates were spiked into each PCR to estimate absolute template abundance from read counts. The immunoSEQ assay used bias-controlled V and J gene primers to amplify TCRbeta CDR3 regions from genomic DNA. Sequencing of rearranged TCRbeta segments was performed at approximately 20X coverage. In the authors' own workflow: Sequencing errors were corrected by clustering and CDR3s were annotated against IMGT to assign V, D and J genes. Downstream analyses used only productive TCRbeta rearrangements and left out out-of-frame or stop-codon sequences. Clonality was calculated as one minus the Shannon entropy normalized by the log of the number of unique productive sequences. Clones differing between time points or between blood and tumor were identified by Fisher's exact test with Benjamini-Hochberg correction at adjusted p below 0.01. Drawn from immuneACCESS, this table holds only the in-frame rearrangements with V and J called that TCRdb kept. Clones are partly lost; checked studies trace under half to an unresolved V gene and leave the rest unexplained. V and J calls and clone size are those listed in that table; D and trimming were worked out from the DNA. The sample table lists some 120,000 clones, about 88% of them with a count of one. The ten biggest clones cover 3.2% of the sample.

For this chain, trimming is 5 bases at the V end and 1 base at the J end, and the number of junction bases without a gene match is 7. From the cysteine through the phenylalanine, the CDR3 covers 15 amino acids. The read is trimmed to its CDR3 DNA, 45 bases read in frame from base 1. Looking up the germline V gene yields CDR1 SGHTA and CDR2 FQGNSA. This specimen belongs to a study of PD-L1 blockade in urothelial cancer (dated by TCRdb to 2015 to 2018). With respect to the entire study: Every patient began therapy at some point between 2013 and 2015 and was given atezolizumab 1,200 mg intravenously every 3 weeks. About 85% of the 29 patients were males with bladder-origin urothelial cancer, and about 60% of the 29 reported a prior smoking history. Patients had an ECOG performance status of 0 or 1 and had received between 0 and 3 prior chemotherapy regimens. Durable clinical benefit was achieved by nine patients but not by the remaining 20. Durable clinical benefit was defined as progression-free survival longer than 6 months, and TCR features were also tested against progression-free and overall survival. The study was an exploratory multi-omic analysis of somatic, immune and clinical correlates of response to PD-L1 blockade with atezolizumab in urothelial cancer. Some 30 patients had pretreatment blood TCR-seq, about 25 had at least one posttreatment blood collection, and about 25 had tumor TCR-seq. Blood samples were analyzed at two time points: 3 weeks after treatment start (second dose) and 6 weeks after treatment start. Pretreatment tumor samples and matched peripheral blood, collected serially before and after atezolizumab treatment, underwent TCR sequencing. Blood samples gave median yields of approximately 130,000 T cells and approximately 80,000 unique TCRs, along with a median clonality of about 0.084. In the same patients, whole exome sequencing and RNA sequencing of pretreatment tumors were performed in addition to TCR sequencing.

The full study reports these points: Patients with durable benefit showed greater expansion of tumor-associated TCR clones in peripheral blood 3 weeks after starting treatment (n ≈ 21, p = 0.022). Improved progression-free and overall survival was associated with having pretreatment peripheral blood TCR clonality below the median. Because the sample size was small (n ≈ 31) and many exploratory analyses were performed, the results are intended to be hypothesis-generating.

This specimen's time point label, interpreted: pretreatment peripheral blood. The cohort included under 35 patients with locally advanced or metastatic urothelial carcinoma who were treated at Memorial Sloan Kettering on a trial protocol. Peripheral blood mononuclear cells were collected pretreatment and during treatment, at between 1 and 8 total time points per patient. The Qiagen DNeasy Blood extraction kit was used to purify genomic DNA from total PBMCs and tumor samples. PBMCs were collected pretreatment and during treatment and were isolated and stored as previously described. This receptor was taken from a man between 50 and 59 years old with urothelial cancer. The source material was PBMCs, sampled around atezolizumab (anti-PD-L1) treatment. Recombination linked TRBV7-2 to TRBJ2-7, with 8 central nucleotides matching TRBD1. Read as DNA, the sequence is TGTGCCAGCAGCGGGACCGGGACAGGTTCCTACGAGCAGTACTTC. It translates to CASSGTGTGSYEQYF.